This TCR beta chain was sequenced in a study of spatial heterogeneity in lung cancer. Trimming took off 10 bases at V and 0 bases at J, with 12 bases between the two ends. Germline CDR1 and CDR2: LGHDT and YNNKEL (reference sequence). The CDR3 runs to 13 residues. Time point specified: sample taken at primary tumor resection. Whole RNA, which was extracted from tumor, nontumor lung tissue or frozen PBMC, was sequenced without any cell sorting. This clonotype appeared many times. TCRdb recomputed calls from the 5' RACE reads with MiXCR, one row per CDR3 protein. The profile shows more than 45,000 distinct CDR3 sequences, about 5.8% of them singletons.

The sequence derives from a male donor with early-stage non-small cell lung cancer. Here the sequenced sample was PBMCs, taken at surgery. The gene calls are TRBV3-1 and TRBJ1-2; D is undetermined. The CDR3 DNA reads as TGTGCCACCTCCCCCGGGGCTAACTATGGCTACACCTTC. Residues: CATSPGANYGYTF.